One and the same sample provided the 26 T cell receptor beta chains below, sequenced in a study of cytomegalovirus exposure and HLA in healthy donors. Primers included in the PCR were 60 Vbeta and 13 Jbeta primers. Assay used: immunoSEQ multiplex PCR; TCRdb lists only in-frame clones, some missing. The sample has about 200,000 clones; 60% to 85% are singletons. Sample: PBMCs. The receptors originated from a man in his forties in good health and CMV-seronegative.

The V and J genes are TRBV28 and TRBJ2-1; no firm D call. Germline CDR1 MDHEN, CDR2 SYDVKM. Trimming took off 3 bases at V and 0 bases at J, with 15 bases between the two ends. The CDR3 covers 17 residues. This chain's CDR3 is CASSFLGVRSSYNEQFF. In DNA form, the CDR3 reads TGTGCCAGCAGTTTTTTAGGAGTTCGTAGCTCCTACAATGAGCAGTTCTTC.

This chain links TRBV19 with TRBJ2-2; D might be TRBD2 (5 bases). The CDR3 covers 15 residues. V lost 4 bases to trimming and J lost 0 bases, with 9 bases between them. The germline gives CDR1 LNHDA, CDR2 SQIVND (reference sequence). DNA for the CDR3: TGTGCCAGTAGTAGTACGGGATCGAACACCGGGGAGCTGTTTTTT. Its translation: CASSSTGSNTGELFF.

The V gene is TRBV27, the J gene TRBJ2-1; a possible D gene is TRBD2 (5 bases). Germline values: CDR1 MNHEY, CDR2 SMNVEV (reference sequence). Trimming took 5 bases from V and 8 from J, leaving 19 bases between them. This CDR3 has 15 residues. CDR3 sequence reads: CASSPDSAGIYEQFF. CDR3 coding DNA: TGTGCCAGCAGTCCGGACTCCGCCGGGATCTATGAGCAGTTCTTC.

The chain is built from TRBV19 and TRBJ1-5; 8 nucleotides agree with TRBD1. Germline V gene sequence: CDR1 LNHDA, CDR2 SQIVND (reference sequence). V trimming: 7 bases; J trimming: 2 bases; junction bases outside the gene matches: 4. This CDR3 region has 14 residues. CDR3 sequence (DNA): TGTGCCAGTATCCCGGACAGGGGCAATCAGCCCCAGCATTTT. This translates into CASIPDRGNQPQHF.

The chain joins TRBV29-1 to TRBJ1-2, with D maybe TRBD1 (5 bases). This CDR3 region has 14 residues. Trimming took off 1 base at V and 4 bases at J, with 13 bases between the two ends. From germline, CDR1 is SQVTM and CDR2 ANQGSEA. In nucleotides, the CDR3 is TGCAGCGTTGAAGGGGGCAGCCCTTTCTATGGCTACACCTTC. This codes for CSVEGGSPFYGYTF.

V and J are TRBV29-1 and TRBJ2-1, with TRBD2 matching over 8 bases. V was pared by 5 bases and J by 3 bases, with 6 bases of the junction left unmatched. In germline, CDR1 is SQVTM, CDR2 ANQGSEA. There are 14 residues in the CDR3. The CDR3 nucleotides are TGCAGCGTTTTAGGACTAGCAGACTACAATGAGCAGTTCTTC. Its protein is CSVLGLADYNEQFF.

J is TRBJ1-1 and V is TRBV7-9; the D gene is possibly TRBD1 (5 bases). V was pared by 5 bases and J by 1 base, with 8 bases between. The CDR3 runs to 13 residues. The germline gives CDR1 SEHNR, CDR2 FQNEAQ (reference sequence). Here the CDR3 DNA reads TGTGCCAGCAGCCCGGGGGGGAACACTGAAGCTTTCTTT. As protein: CASSPGGNTEAFF.

V and J are TRBV4-1 and TRBJ1-3; D not resolved. Germline V CDR1 and CDR2: MGHRA, YSYEKL. Between the trimmed V and J ends, which lost 4 bases and 0 bases, there was a span of 19 bases. The CDR3 is made up of 18 amino acids. CDR3 region: CASSLKPAPGSSGNTIYF. The DNA for the CDR3 is TGCGCCAGCAGCCTAAAACCGGCCCCGGGATCCTCTGGAAACACCATATATTTT.

The chain couples TRBV7-2 to TRBJ2-4; D is uncertain. Trimming took off 8 bases at V and 3 bases at J, with 11 bases between the two ends. CDR1 SGHTA and CDR2 FQGNSA come from the germline V gene. The CDR3 length is 13 residues. In DNA form, the CDR3 reads TGTGCCAGCGGCATTGGCGGCAAAAACATTCAGTACTTC. As protein: CASGIGGKNIQYF.

The CDR3 loop is CASSIVTGVEQYF. DNA for the CDR3: TGTGCCAGTAGTATAGTGACAGGGGTCGAGCAGTACTTC. This rearrangement joins TRBV19 to TRBJ2-7, with 8 bases that match TRBD1. The V segment lost 1 base and the J segment 6 bases; nucleotides outside the gene matches: 2. The CDR3 is 13 amino acids. CDR1 is LNHDA, CDR2 SQIVND, per germline (reference sequence).

Points on this clone: Within the sample, other DNA sequences also encode this same CDR3. As DNA, the CDR3 is TGTGCCAGCAGTAGACAGGAAAACACTGAAGCTTTCTTT. It is translated as CASSRQENTEAFF. The chain links TRBV7-3 to TRBJ1-1, with D possibly matching TRBD1 (6 bases). The V gene's germline CDR1 is SGHTA and CDR2 FQGTGA. The CDR3 runs to 13 residues. Trimming removed 6 bases from V and 2 bases from J, with 10 bases in between.

This clone was seen once. The chain uses TRBV7-9 and TRBJ1-2; D perhaps matches TRBD1 (5 bases). Between the trimmed V and J ends, which lost 1 base and 4 bases, there was a span of 13 bases. This CDR3 has 15 residues. Per germline, CDR1 SEHNR and CDR2 FQNEAQ (reference sequence). The DNA for the CDR3 is TGTGCCAGCAGCTTAGAGGGGCGACACCGCTATGGCTACACCTTC. Its protein is CASSLEGRHRYGYTF.

The sample holds a few counts of this clone. A junction boundary mismatches the germline segment, possibly from a read error. The V and J genes are TRBV12-5 and TRBJ2-7, with 10 bases lining up with TRBD1. The CDR3 extends over 14 amino acids. Germline values: CDR1 LGHNT, CDR2 FRNRAP. The CDR3 reads CASGLGQGNDEQYF. CDR3 coding DNA: TGTGCTAGTGGGTTGGGACAGGGGAATGACGAGCAGTACTTC.

This chain uses TRBV28 with TRBJ1-5; possible D gene TRBD1, 6 bases. Trimming stripped 6 bases from V and 6 bases from J, with 15 bases between. CDR3 length: 14 amino acids. The germline V gene has CDR1 MDHEN and CDR2 SYDVKM. This chain's CDR3 is CASSWGGAGQPQHF. The DNA for the CDR3 is TGTGCCAGCAGCTGGGGGGGGGCGGGTCAGCCCCAGCATTTT.

In its sample, this clone was seen once. The chain uses TRBV19 and TRBJ1-1; D is unresolved. Germline CDR1 and CDR2: LNHDA and SQIVND (reference sequence). The V gene lost 4 bases and the J gene lost 5 bases, with 2 bases spanning the gap. The CDR3 is 10 amino acids. The CDR3 spells CASSTTEAFF. CDR3 DNA sequence: TGTGCCAGTAGTACTACTGAAGCTTTCTTT.

This chain links TRBV6-5 with TRBJ2-7; 9 positions match TRBD1. Per the germline V gene, CDR1 is MNHEY and CDR2 is SVGAGI. The CDR3 covers 14 residues. J gave up 3 bases and V 6 bases, and 6 bases lay outside the gene matches. This CDR3 is CASRRGQGNYEQYF. The DNA of the CDR3 is TGTGCCAGCAGAAGGGGACAGGGAAACTACGAGCAGTACTTC.

The gene calls are TRBV6-5 and TRBJ1-5, with 10 bases aligning to TRBD1. The CDR3 sequence is 13 residues long. V gave up 5 bases and J gave up 7 bases; unmatched junction bases: 2. Germline V gene lookup returns CDR1 MNHEY and CDR2 SVGAGI. This chain's CDR3 is CASSRTGGQPQHF. CDR3 bases: TGTGCCAGCAGTCGGACAGGGGGGCAGCCCCAGCATTTT.

The chain recombines TRBV11-2 with TRBJ1-3; possibly TRBD1 for D (5 bases). CDR3 length: 16 residues. CDR1 and CDR2 from the germline V gene are SGHAT and FQNNGV. With 5 bases removed from V and 2 bases from J, the gap between germline ends came to 16 bases. In DNA, the CDR3 is TGTGCCAGCAGCGCGGGACGGCCCGTGCCTGGAAACACCATATATTTT. Protein product: CASSAGRPVPGNTIYF. The whole variable domain, filled in from reference TRBV11-2 and TRBJ1-3, reads EAGVAQSPRYKIIEKRQSVAFWCNPISGHATLYWYQQILGQGPKLLIQFQNNGVVDDSQLPKDRFSAERLKGVDSTLKIQPAKLEDSAVYLCASSAGRPVPGNTIYFGEGSWLTVV.

J is TRBJ2-1 and V is TRBV7-9, with 11 bases aligning to TRBD2. The CDR3 is 13 residues long. V was pared by 8 bases and J by 4 bases, with 1 base of the junction left unmatched. The germline V gene has CDR1 SEHNR and CDR2 FQNEAQ (reference sequence). The DNA of the CDR3 is TGTGCCAGCCTAGCGGGGGGATACAATGAGCAGTTCTTC. Translating it yields CASLAGGYNEQFF.

The rearrangement uses TRBV13 and TRBJ2-7, with 8 bases matching TRBD2. Germline-derived CDR1 and CDR2 are PRHDT and FYEKMQ (reference sequence). Unmatched junction bases numbered 25, after V lost 4 bases and J lost 5 bases. This CDR3 spans 20 amino acids. The CDR3 DNA reads TGTGCCAGCAGCTCCATAAAGCGGGGGTTGGGTAGCAAGAAGACCCACGAGCAGTACTTC. Translated: CASSSIKRGLGSKKTHEQYF.

This rearrangement joins TRBV7-9 to TRBJ1-2; D gene ambiguous. With 5 bases removed from V and 8 bases from J, the gap between germline ends came to 12 bases. Germline CDR1 reads SEHNR; CDR2 reads FQNEAQ (reference sequence). This CDR3 spans 12 amino acids. For the CDR3, the DNA is TGTGCCAGCAGCCAGGAGGCCTGGGGCTACACCTTC. It translates to CASSQEAWGYTF.

V gene TRBV27 combines with J gene TRBJ2-1; 12 nucleotides agree with TRBD2. Germline assignment: CDR1 MNHEY and CDR2 SMNVEV (reference sequence). CDR3 length equals 15 residues. V gave up 5 bases and J gave up 7 bases; unmatched junction bases: 6. The CDR3 is CASSLTSGRVNEQFF. CDR3 in DNA: TGTGCCAGCAGTCTGACTAGCGGGAGAGTAAATGAGCAGTTCTTC.

This chain links TRBV5-1 with TRBJ2-2; TRBD2 agrees at 7 bases. Germline CDR1 is SGHRS and CDR2 is YFSETQ. The V and J ends lost 7 bases and 6 bases, in that order; junction bases with no gene match: 12. The CDR3 contains 15 residues. CDR3 in amino acids: CASGWVAGSAGELFF. The CDR3 region has the DNA TGCGCCAGCGGATGGGTAGCGGGCTCTGCCGGGGAGCTGTTTTTT.

The chain employs TRBV19 and TRBJ2-2; a possible D gene is TRBD1 (5 bases). Per germline, CDR1 LNHDA and CDR2 SQIVND (reference sequence). Trimming removed 10 bases from V and 0 bases from J, with 15 bases in between. This CDR3 contains 15 residues. This chain's CDR3 is CATTEAGTNTGELFF. The DNA for the CDR3 is TGTGCCACCACAGAAGCAGGGACGAACACCGGGGAGCTGTTTTTT.

The chain carries TRBV4-1 and TRBJ2-7; TRBD2 aligns across 9 bases. The germline V gene encodes CDR1 MGHRA and CDR2 YSYEKL. This CDR3 comprises 16 residues. With 5 bases clipped from V and 7 bases from J, the junction kept 15 bases outside the gene matches. The CDR3 region has the DNA TGCGCCAGCAGCTCTAATAGCGGGAGCCCACCCTGGGAGCAGTACTTC. It encodes CASSSNSGSPPWEQYF.

The chain employs TRBV4-1 and TRBJ1-6; unclear D gene. The CDR3 is made up of 20 amino acids. In germline, CDR1 is MGHRA, CDR2 YSYEKL. V lost 0 bases, J lost 1 base, and 19 bases lay in between. CDR3 nucleotides: TGCGCCAGCAGCCAAGACTGGCGACATAGGTCCAGTTCCTATAATTCACCCCTCCACTTT. Residues: CASSQDWRHRSSSYNSPLHF.